The source of this T cell receptor (beta chain) is a study of blood T cell repertoires in COVID-19. Study in general: Researchers got acute and convalescent COVID-19 samples from the United States, Italy and Spain. PBMCs, B-cell-depleted T cells, or T cells were the source of the cDNA or gDNA that made up the material.

Germline V gene lookup returns CDR1 LGHNA and CDR2 YSLEER. The CDR3 spans 18 residues. Trimming cost V 0 bases and J 4 bases; bases outside gene matches: 11. In the original processing: Estimates of nucleated cell counts were drawn from the amplification of reference gene primers. Assay: immunoSEQ multiplex PCR; the TCRdb copy retains only in-frame clones and omits some. V and J calls and clone size are as listed in that table; D and trimming were resolved from the DNA. Here the sample spans over 85,000 clones, about 85% being singletons. Seattle researchers signed up patients amid active infection and tracked them longitudinally.

The receptor was derived from a woman in her 50s with COVID-19, enrolled during active disease. Sequenced sample: peripheral blood. V gene TRBV4-3 combines with J gene TRBJ1-3, with 8 bases aligning to TRBD1. This CDR3 is CASSQEVPGTGGGNTIYF. Here the CDR3 DNA reads TGCGCCAGCAGCCAAGAAGTCCCCGGGACAGGAGGGGGAAACACCATATATTTT.